One sample yielded the 23 T cell receptor beta chains listed below, sequenced in a study of T cell responses to AZD1222 COVID-19 vaccine. Produced via immunoSEQ multiplex PCR; TCRdb's table is partial and in-frame only. The repertoire includes tens of thousands of clones, roughly 84% of them detected once, and over 15% sits in the top ten. The sample here was peripheral blood, taken on day 0 of AZD1222 vaccination. The receptors shown here come from an adult in good health.

The rearrangement uses TRBV19 and TRBJ2-1, with 8 bases fitting TRBD2. Germline lookup yields CDR1 LNHDA and CDR2 SQIVND (reference sequence). V shed 5 bases, J shed 1 base, and the junction held 7 bases outside the gene matches. This CDR3 comprises 16 residues. The CDR3 DNA is TGTGCCAGTAGTCCATTAGCGGGGATTTCCTACAATGAGCAGTTCTTC. It encodes CASSPLAGISYNEQFF.

The chain links TRBV15 to TRBJ1-1, with 8 bases matching TRBD1. CDR1 and CDR2 from the germline V gene are LNHNV and YYDKDF (reference sequence). The CDR3 consists of 15 residues. J was trimmed by 2 bases and V by 5 bases; bases with no gene match: 7. The CDR3 sequence: CATSPRTGFNTEAFF. CDR3 DNA: TGTGCCACCAGCCCACGGACAGGGTTTAACACTGAAGCTTTCTTT.

The chain is built from TRBV6-5 and TRBJ1-6; D remains unclear. The V gene's germline CDR1 is MNHEY and CDR2 SVGAGI. The V end lost 2 bases, the J end lost 5 bases, and 10 bases lay between the germline ends. This CDR3 has 15 amino acids. The DNA of the CDR3 is TGTGCCAGCAGTTACGCGGGCCGAAATAATTCACCCCTCCACTTT. Its translation: CASSYAGRNNSPLHF.

J is TRBJ2-3 and V is TRBV7-2; D may be TRBD2 (5 bases). Germline assignment: CDR1 SGHTA and CDR2 FQGNSA. Trimming took 8 bases from V and 2 from J, leaving 14 bases between them. The CDR3 is 14 residues long. The CDR3 region is CASFRGLLTDTQYF. CDR3 sequence (DNA): TGTGCCAGCTTCAGAGGACTCCTCACAGATACGCAGTATTTT. The full variable domain, in which reference TRBV7-2 and TRBJ2-3 provide the parts outside the CDR3, is GAGVSQSPSNKVTEKGKDVELRCDPISGHTALYWYRQSLGQGLEFLIYFQGNSAPDKSGLPSDRFSAERTGGSVSTLTIQRTQQEDSAVYLCASFRGLLTDTQYFGPGTRLTVL.

V and J are TRBV7-2 and TRBJ1-1; the D is unclear. Trimming cost V 5 bases and J 3 bases, with 16 bases left between them. The CDR3 covers 15 residues. Germline CDR1 is SGHTA and CDR2 is FQGNSA. CDR3 nucleotides: TGTGCCAGCAGCCAATTCTCACCCGGCGACACTGAAGCTTTCTTT. It yields the protein CASSQFSPGDTEAFF.

The table lists this clone with a few counts. The V and J genes are TRBV10-3 and TRBJ1-5; D uncertain. The V and J ends lost 5 bases and 3 bases respectively, with 11 bases between them. Germline lookup yields CDR1 ENHRY and CDR2 SYGVKD. The CDR3 consists of 14 residues. The CDR3 protein is CAISTQEANQPQHF. In DNA form, the CDR3 reads TGTGCCATCAGTACCCAAGAGGCCAATCAGCCCCAGCATTTT.

The V and J genes are TRBV19 and TRBJ1-2; possibly TRBD1 for D (5 bases). V was cut by 4 bases and J by 4 bases, with 16 bases left in between. The CDR3 covers 15 residues. Germline-derived CDR1 and CDR2 are LNHDA and SQIVND (reference sequence). The CDR3 loop reads CASSTARGGGYGYTF. CDR3 coding DNA: TGTGCCAGTAGTACGGCTAGGGGTGGTGGCTATGGCTACACCTTC.

This chain joins TRBV11-3 and TRBJ2-1, with a tentative D call TRBD2 (5 bases). V gave up 1 base and J gave up 0 bases, with 13 bases separating them. The CDR3 runs 17 residues. Germline loops: CDR1 SGHNT, CDR2 YENEEA. CDR3 region: CASSLVRVAPSYNEQFF. The DNA for the CDR3 is TGTGCCAGCAGCTTAGTTCGGGTAGCGCCCTCCTACAATGAGCAGTTCTTC.

The chain has TRBV29-1 and TRBJ1-1; no reliable D call. CDR3 length: 11 amino acids. Trimming pared 4 bases from V and 1 base from J, leaving 4 bases between. Germline V gene data show CDR1 as SQVTM and CDR2 as ANQGSEA. CDR3 loop: CSVVTNTEAFF. The CDR3 region has the DNA TGCAGCGTTGTGACGAACACTGAAGCTTTCTTT. The whole variable domain, filled in from reference TRBV29-1 and TRBJ1-1, reads SAVISQKPSRDICQRGTSLTIQCQVDSQVTMMFWYRQQPGQSLTLIATANQGSEATYESGFVIDKFPISRPNLTFSTLTVSNMSPEDSSIYLCSVVTNTEAFFGQGTRLTVV.

This sequence joins TRBV28 and TRBJ1-2; D not certain. The CDR3 extends over 12 amino acids. V lost 7 bases to trimming and J lost 1 base, with 7 bases between them. Germline V gene data show CDR1 as MDHEN and CDR2 as SYDVKM. CDR3 protein: CASMEGNYGYTF. CDR3 sequence (DNA): TGTGCCAGCATGGAGGGTAACTATGGCTACACCTTC.

This chain links TRBV12-1 with TRBJ1-4. TRBV12-1 is described as a pseudogene. The CDR3 spans 16 residues. CDR3 DNA: TGTGCCAGCAGACGGGTCCGAAACACAACTAATGAAAAACTGTTTTTT. Protein: CASRRVRNTTNEKLFF.

CDR3 amino acids: CASSLSTETNNEQFF. As DNA, the CDR3 is TGTGCCAGCAGCTTATCAACCGAGACTAACAATGAGCAGTTCTTC. The rearrangement links TRBV7-9 to TRBJ2-1; the D gene is possibly TRBD2 (5 bases). CDR1 is SEHNR, CDR2 FQNEAQ, per germline (reference sequence). The CDR3 is 15 amino acids. V shed 2 bases and J shed 5 bases, with 13 bases lying between them. Variable domain in full (rest from reference TRBV7-9 and TRBJ2-1): DTGVSQNPRHKITKRGQNVTFRCDPISEHNRLYWYRQTLGQGPEFLTYFQNEAQLEKSRLLSDRFSAERPKGSFSTLEIQRTEQGDSAMYLCASSLSTETNNEQFFGPGTRLTVL.

This clone showed up just once. CDR3 in amino acids: CASSSADSRSRDGYTF. The DNA of the CDR3 is TGTGCCAGCAGTTCAGCCGATTCGCGGTCCCGGGATGGCTACACCTTC. The J gene is TRBJ1-2, the V gene TRBV27, with D hard to call. Per the germline V gene, CDR1 is MNHEY and CDR2 is SMNVEV (reference sequence). V lost 4 bases to trimming and J lost 6 bases, with 21 bases between them. The CDR3 consists of 16 residues.

The J gene is TRBJ2-1, the V gene TRBV5-5; no clear D. The V end lost 4 bases, the J end lost 7 bases, and 9 bases lay between the germline ends. Germline CDR1 reads SGHKS; CDR2 reads YYEKEE (reference sequence). This CDR3 spans 12 amino acids. CDR3 sequence reads: CASSGSWNEQFF. DNA of the CDR3: TGTGCCAGCAGCGGAAGTTGGAATGAGCAGTTCTTC.

V gene TRBV29-1 combines with J gene TRBJ1-2; D not resolved. The CDR3 extends over 10 amino acids. Trimming pared 1 base from V and 10 bases from J, leaving 7 bases between. Germline values: CDR1 SQVTM, CDR2 ANQGSEA. The CDR3 protein is CSVEGIDYTF. DNA for the CDR3: TGCAGCGTTGAAGGGATTGACTACACCTTC.

This clone was picked up a small number of times. The chain is built from TRBV11-2 and TRBJ2-7, with D possibly TRBD1 on 5 matching bases. Germline V gene lookup returns CDR1 SGHAT and CDR2 FQNNGV. Between the trimmed V and J ends, which lost 1 base and 3 bases, there was a span of 13 bases. The CDR3 loop spans 15 amino acids. In nucleotides, the CDR3 is TGTGCCAGCAGCTTAGGGCAGGGCTCCTACTACGAGCAGTACGTC. This gives the protein CASSLGQGSYYEQYV.

This chain joins TRBV4-1 and TRBJ2-7, with 7 bases fitting TRBD2. Germline V CDR1 and CDR2: MGHRA, YSYEKL. The CDR3 runs to 14 residues. V lost 4 bases to trimming and J lost 0 bases; unmatched junction nucleotides: 3. The CDR3 region has the DNA TGCGCCAGCAGCCCCTGGACTAGCTCCTACGAGCAGTACTTC. Amino acids: CASSPWTSSYEQYF.

The chain has TRBV10-3 and TRBJ2-7; tentatively, D is TRBD2 (6 bases). CDR3 length: 19 amino acids. V dropped 6 bases and J dropped 3 bases, with 30 bases sitting between them. The germline gives CDR1 ENHRY, CDR2 SYGVKD. The CDR3 loop is CAIRPQTANNRDLHYEQYV. The CDR3 bases are TGTGCCATCAGACCCCAGACAGCGAACAACCGGGACTTACACTACGAGCAGTACGTC.

CDR3 DNA sequence: TGTGCCAGCAGCCAAGATTGGTATGGCTACACCTTC. As protein: CASSQDWYGYTF. J is TRBJ1-2 and V is TRBV14; D ambiguous. This CDR3 has 12 residues. Germline assignment: CDR1 SGHDN and CDR2 FVKESK. Trimming stripped 0 bases from V and 5 bases from J, with 4 bases between.

This clone was observed a few times. The chain employs TRBV7-2 and TRBJ1-3; D gene unclear. This CDR3 has 14 amino acids. V was cut by 1 base and J by 2 bases, with 6 bases left in between. From germline, CDR1 is SGHTA and CDR2 FQGNSA. CDR3 amino acids: CASSLGGTGNTIYF. The CDR3 coding sequence is TGTGCCAGCAGCTTAGGTGGAACTGGAAACACCATATATTTT.

V and J are TRBV6-2 or TRBV6-3 and TRBJ1-5, with 10 bases matching TRBD1. J was trimmed by 10 bases and V by 2 bases; bases with no gene match: 5. The CDR3 loop spans 14 amino acids. Germline CDR1 is MNHEY and CDR2 is SVGEGT. CDR3 amino acids: CASSYEGQGHPQHF. The CDR3 bases are TGTGCCAGCAGTTACGAGGGACAGGGGCATCCCCAGCATTTT.

The rearrangement uses TRBV19 and TRBJ2-7; no firm D call. CDR3 length: 14 amino acids. Between the trimmed V and J ends, which lost 10 bases and 2 bases, there was a span of 18 bases. The germline gives CDR1 LNHDA, CDR2 SQIVND (reference sequence). The CDR3 nucleotides read TGTGCCACCCAAGTCAACCTAGGGACCTACGAGCAGTACTTC. This encodes CATQVNLGTYEQYF.

The chain combines TRBV7-2 with TRBJ2-5; maybe TRBD2 (5 bases). V shed 5 bases and J shed 7 bases, with 20 bases lying between them. This CDR3 has 15 amino acids. In germline, CDR1 is SGHTA, CDR2 FQGNSA. CDR3 sequence (DNA): TGTGCCAGCAGCGTTCCGGGATCCTTAACGGGGACCCAGTACTTC. Translating it yields CASSVPGSLTGTQYF. Full variable domain (rest looked up from reference TRBV7-2 and TRBJ2-5): GAGVSQSPSNKVTEKGKDVELRCDPISGHTALYWYRQSLGQGLEFLIYFQGNSAPDKSGLPSDRFSAERTGGSVSTLTIQRTQQEDSAVYLCASSVPGSLTGTQYFGPGTRLLVL.